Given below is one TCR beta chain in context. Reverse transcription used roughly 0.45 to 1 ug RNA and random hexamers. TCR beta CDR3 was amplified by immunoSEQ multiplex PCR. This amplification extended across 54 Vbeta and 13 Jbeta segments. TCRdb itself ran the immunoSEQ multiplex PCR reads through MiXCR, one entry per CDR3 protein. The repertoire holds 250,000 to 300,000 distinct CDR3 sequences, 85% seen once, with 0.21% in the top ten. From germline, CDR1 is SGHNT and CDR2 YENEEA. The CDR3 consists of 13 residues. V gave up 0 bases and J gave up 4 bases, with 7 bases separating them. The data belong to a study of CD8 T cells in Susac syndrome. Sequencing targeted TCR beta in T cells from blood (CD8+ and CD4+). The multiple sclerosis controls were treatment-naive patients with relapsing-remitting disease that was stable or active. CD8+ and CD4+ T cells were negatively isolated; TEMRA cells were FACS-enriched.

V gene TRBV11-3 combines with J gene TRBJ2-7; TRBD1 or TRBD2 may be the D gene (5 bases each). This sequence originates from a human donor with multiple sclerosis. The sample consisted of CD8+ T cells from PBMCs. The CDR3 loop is CASSLDWGYEQYF. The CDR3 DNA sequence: TGTGCCAGCAGCTTAGATTGGGGGTACGAGCAGTACTTC.